The T cell receptor beta chain described here comes from a study of beta chain features in type 1 diabetes. Turning to the study itself: All samples yielded about 100 million examined sorted cells.

A sort by CD45RO/CCR7/CD25/CD127/CD95/CD27 yielded CD4+ naive, central memory, regulatory and stem cell-like memory cells. Since all of the isolated RNA was reverse transcribed, expressed TCRB transcripts were what got sequenced. Sequencing used immunoSEQ multiplex PCR; TCRdb keeps in-frame clones, though not all of them. Here the sample spans almost 350,000 clones, under 8.5% being singletons. Study conclusions and caveats: PCR might favor shorter templates, equally in patients and controls. For patients, the naive, central memory and Treg TCRB repertoires appeared more alike than for healthy donors.

A word on this clone: Its antigen is currently unknown.

V was pared by 3 bases and J by 2 bases, with 2 bases of the junction left unmatched. The CDR3 runs 15 residues. Germline V lookup: CDR1 SNHLY, CDR2 FYNNEI. The sequencing input was central memory CD4+ T cells from blood. The source is a woman between 18 and 30 years old in good health. The rearrangement joins TRBV2 to TRBJ2-2; 8 bases line up with TRBD2. The CDR3, as DNA: TGTGCCAGCAGTGATAGCGGGACTAACACCGGGGAGCTGTTTTTT. Protein product: CASSDSGTNTGELFF.